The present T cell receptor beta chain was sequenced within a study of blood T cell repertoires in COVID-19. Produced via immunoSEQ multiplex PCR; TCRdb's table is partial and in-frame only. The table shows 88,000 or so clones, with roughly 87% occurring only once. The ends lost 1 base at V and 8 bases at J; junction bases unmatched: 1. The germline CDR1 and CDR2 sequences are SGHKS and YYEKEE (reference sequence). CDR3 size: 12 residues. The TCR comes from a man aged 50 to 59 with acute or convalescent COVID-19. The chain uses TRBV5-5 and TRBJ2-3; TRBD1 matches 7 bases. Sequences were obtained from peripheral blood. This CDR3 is CASSLSGGTQYF. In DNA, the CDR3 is TGTGCCAGCAGCTTGTCAGGGGGTACGCAGTATTTT.